The next 17 T cell receptor beta chains were all read from a single sample in a study of early T cells in non-severe SARS-CoV-2 infection. Using its own MiXCR run on the 5' RACE reads, TCRdb lists one record per CDR3 protein. The sample lists tens of thousands of distinct CDR3 sequences, roughly an eighth occurring once. Sequenced material: whole blood. These receptors originate from an adult who was a healthcare worker with PCR-confirmed SARS-CoV-2 infection or an uninfected control (not recorded which).

This chain connects TRBV27 to TRBJ2-3; 9 nucleotides align to TRBD1. J lost 2 bases, V lost 5 bases, and 5 bases had no gene match. This CDR3 is built from 15 residues. The germline gives CDR1 MNHEY, CDR2 SMNVEV (reference sequence). The CDR3 nucleotides read TGTGCCAGCAGTCCCGGACAGGGGTACACAGATACGCAGTATTTT. Residues: CASSPGQGYTDTQYF.

This clonotype was picked up a small number of times. The chain carries TRBV5-1 and TRBJ2-7; 11 bases fit TRBD2. The CDR3 covers 17 residues. CDR1 is SGHRS and CDR2 is YFSETQ in the germline V gene. J lost 4 bases, V lost 0 bases, and 9 bases had no gene match. The CDR3 region has the DNA TGCGCCAGCAGCTTGGGGACTAGCGGGCCCGGGCCTTACGAGCAGTACTTC. It specifies CASSLGTSGPGPYEQYF.

This clonotype has a count of ten or more. This chain connects TRBV7-3 to TRBJ2-7; 7 bases are a match to TRBD2. The length of the CDR3 is 15 residues. Germline V gene data show CDR1 as SGHTA and CDR2 as FQGTGA. V lost 1 base, J lost 0 bases, and 3 bases stayed unmatched. CDR3 loop: CASSLKGGSSYEQYF. CDR3 DNA: TGTGCCAGCAGCTTAAAGGGCGGGAGCTCCTACGAGCAGTACTTC.

The chain has TRBV29-1 and TRBJ2-7; the match to TRBD1 covers 9 bases. Trimming at V came to 3 bases and at J to 7 bases, leaving 7 bases not matched to a gene. Germline V gene sequence: CDR1 SQVTM, CDR2 ANQGSEA. The CDR3 has 13 amino acids. CDR3 nucleotide sequence: TGCAGCGTTGATGGGACAGGGCCTAGGGAGCAGTACTTC. Protein product: CSVDGTGPREQYF.

Comments on this clonotype: With a much larger clone just one base away, this may be a read error. The chain links TRBV14 to TRBJ2-7; maybe TRBD2 (7 bases). The CDR3 spans 15 residues. Looked up from germline, CDR1 is SGHDN and CDR2 is FVKESK. The CDR3 DNA sequence: TGTGACAGCAGCCGACCCACAGGGACTACCTACGAGCAGTACTTC. This encodes CDSSRPTGTTYEQYF.

At least ten counts were recorded for this clonotype. This chain joins TRBV20-1 and TRBJ2-3; no firm D call. In germline, CDR1 is DFQATT, CDR2 SNEGSKA (reference sequence). V lost 2 bases and J lost 4, with 10 bases in between. CDR3 length equals 13 residues. CDR3 sequence: CSARSPQADTQYF. Here the CDR3 DNA reads TGCAGTGCTAGATCCCCCCAGGCAGATACGCAGTATTTT.

This clonotype was recorded a few times. The rearrangement links TRBV2 to TRBJ2-7; no reliable D call. The germline gives CDR1 SNHLY, CDR2 FYNNEI. V dropped 6 bases and J dropped 4 bases, with 13 bases sitting between them. The CDR3 contains 13 residues. Here the CDR3 DNA reads TGTGCCAGCAGCAACGGCGGTCGTTACGAGCAGTACTTC. Its protein product is CASSNGGRYEQYF. The whole variable domain, remainder taken from reference TRBV2 and TRBJ2-7, is EPEVTQTPSHQVTQMGQEVILRCVPISNHLYFYWYRQILGQKVEFLVSFYNNEISEKSEIFDDQFSVERPDGSNFTLKIRSTKLEDSAMYFCASSNGGRYEQYFGPGTRLTVT.

This clonotype was seen a few times. CDR3 protein: CSVDLARNEQYF. DNA for the CDR3: TGCAGCGTTGATCTAGCAAGGAACGAGCAGTACTTC. The chain has TRBV29-1 and TRBJ2-7; possible D gene TRBD2, 5 bases. The CDR3 is made up of 12 amino acids. Germline CDR1 and CDR2: SQVTM and ANQGSEA. Trimming shortened V by 3 bases and J by 5 bases, and 11 bases separated the two germline ends.

The table lists this clonotype with a few counts. The rearrangement uses TRBV6-1 and TRBJ1-2; 7 bases agree with TRBD1. Germline V gene sequence: CDR1 MNHNS, CDR2 SASEGT. The V and J ends lost 4 bases and 4 bases, in that order; junction bases with no gene match: 9. CDR3 length equals 15 residues. CDR3 DNA: TGTGCCAGCAGTGCCAGAGGACAGGCACTCTATGGCTACACCTTC. Protein product: CASSARGQALYGYTF.

The chain employs TRBV2 and TRBJ2-7; D uncertain. Germline V gives CDR1 SNHLY, CDR2 FYNNEI. The CDR3 length is 11 residues. Trimming removed 7 bases from V and 5 bases from J, with 9 bases in between. CDR3 sequence reads: CASIIRDEQYF. The CDR3 region has the DNA TGTGCCAGCATTATTAGGGACGAGCAGTACTTC.

This clonotype was seen at least ten times. An end of the junction differs from the germline gene, which may be a read error. The genes are TRBV12-3 or TRBV12-4 and TRBJ1-2, with 7 bases that match TRBD1. CDR3 length: 13 residues. CDR3: CASSGGQFYGYTF. CDR3 DNA: TGCGCCAGCAGCGGGGGACAGTTCTATGGCTACACCTTC.

This chain connects TRBV5-1 to TRBJ1-4, with D uncertain. This CDR3 is 14 amino acids long. The V gene lost 1 base and the J gene lost 6 bases, with 10 bases spanning the gap. The germline gives CDR1 SGHRS, CDR2 YFSETQ. CDR3 coding DNA: TGCGCCAGCAGCTTGATAGGACTCGATGAAAAACTGTTTTTT. Its protein product is CASSLIGLDEKLFF.

The CDR3 is CASSSFQGAEQFF. The DNA for the CDR3 is TGCGCCAGCAGCTCATTTCAGGGTGCAGAGCAGTTCTTC. This chain connects TRBV5-1 to TRBJ2-1; possible D gene TRBD1, 5 bases. V lost 3 bases, J lost 10 bases, and 14 bases lay in between. CDR1 and CDR2 (germline): SGHRS, YFSETQ. The CDR3 has 13 amino acids.

This clonotype came up many times. The chain recombines TRBV5-6 with TRBJ2-3; no firm D call. This CDR3 has 15 residues. CDR1 is SGHDT and CDR2 is YYEEEE in the germline V gene. Deletions cut 2 bases from V and 4 bases from J, with 14 bases between. CDR3 sequence reads: CASSLGPSGADTQYF. In nucleotides, the CDR3 is TGTGCCAGCAGCTTAGGACCTTCAGGCGCAGATACGCAGTATTTT.

The gene calls are TRBV4-1 and TRBJ1-1; possible D gene TRBD1, 5 bases. The CDR3 consists of 14 residues. V was trimmed by 6 bases and J by 1 base, leaving 12 bases between them. Germline CDR1 reads MGHRA; CDR2 reads YSYEKL. Here the CDR3 DNA reads TGCGCCAGCAGGGGGTCAGGGAGGAACACTGAAGCTTTCTTT. Residues: CASRGSGRNTEAFF.

This clonotype was detected only a few times. The J gene is TRBJ2-7, the V gene TRBV4-1; D not resolved. The CDR3 runs to 16 residues. Trimming took 0 bases from V and 2 from J, leaving 14 bases between them. The V gene's germline CDR1 is MGHRA and CDR2 YSYEKL. The CDR3 nucleotides read TGCGCCAGCAGCCAAGATATTAATACTCTTACCTACGAGCAGTACTTC. It yields the protein CASSQDINTLTYEQYF.

This clonotype was recorded many times. The J gene is TRBJ2-5, the V gene TRBV3-1; 9 bases are a match to TRBD2. Germline V gene lookup returns CDR1 LGHDT and CDR2 YNNKEL (reference sequence). The CDR3 sequence is 19 residues long. Trimming cost V 5 bases and J 2 bases; bases outside gene matches: 18. Here the CDR3 reads CASSSPSGRGLAIQETQYF. The CDR3 DNA reads as TGTGCCAGCAGCTCCCCCTCCGGGAGGGGACTAGCCATACAAGAGACCCAGTACTTC.